One and the same sample provided the 9 T cell receptor beta chains below, sequenced in a study of beta chain features in type 1 diabetes. Notes on the study in general: TCRB CDR3 length was moderately but significantly reduced in all four CD4+ subsets of Type 1 diabetes patients.

As every portion of the isolated RNA was reverse transcribed, the sequencing read expressed TCRB transcripts. Method: immunoSEQ multiplex PCR; TCRdb's copy keeps in-frame clones and lacks some. The sample holds 300,000 or so clones, over 11% seen once. Their antigens are not known. The sequenced material came from naive CD4+ T cells from blood. All receptors derive from a man aged 30 to 45 with type 1 diabetes.

The chain joins TRBV7-3 to TRBJ2-1, with D tentatively TRBD1 (6 bases). CDR3 length: 15 amino acids. The germline gives CDR1 SGHTA, CDR2 FQGTGA. Trimming removed 1 base from V and 9 bases from J, with 16 bases in between. DNA for the CDR3: TGTGCCAGCAGCTTAAATTTCAGGGGATCGGGTGAGCAGTTCTTC. Protein product: CASSLNFRGSGEQFF. Full variable domain (rest looked up from reference TRBV7-3 and TRBJ2-1): GAGVSQTPSNKVTEKGKYVELRCDPISGHTALYWYRQSLGQGPEFLIYFQGTGAADDSGLPNDRFFAVRPEGSVSTLKIQRTERGDSAVYLCASSLNFRGSGEQFFGPGTRLTVL.

The genes are TRBV29-1 and TRBJ2-4, with D possibly being TRBD1 (5 bases). V was cut by 6 bases and J by 7 bases, with 16 bases left in between. The germline V gene has CDR1 SQVTM and CDR2 ANQGSEA. The CDR3 has 13 residues. Here the CDR3 DNA reads TGCAGCGTAGGCCAGGGAATGGGGAACATTCAGTACTTC. Amino acids: CSVGQGMGNIQYF.

This clone was picked up a small number of times. The gene calls are TRBV28 and TRBJ2-7; a weak D match, TRBD2 (5 bases). V lost 6 bases to trimming and J lost 7 bases, with 10 bases between them. Germline assignment: CDR1 MDHEN and CDR2 SYDVKM. There are 11 residues in the CDR3. The CDR3 DNA reads TGTGCCAGCAGCCTATCGGGAGAGCAGTACTTC. This encodes CASSLSGEQYF.

The J gene is TRBJ2-3, the V gene TRBV18; TRBD2 matches at 8 bases. Trimming removed 0 bases from V and 7 bases from J; junction bases left unmatched: 3. Germline V lookup: CDR1 KGHSH, CDR2 LQKENI. The CDR3 is 14 amino acids. CDR3 amino acids: CASSPPASGYTQYF. Here the CDR3 DNA reads TGTGCCAGCTCACCACCAGCTAGCGGGTATACGCAGTATTTT.

The rearrangement uses TRBV7-9 and TRBJ2-7, with a tentative D call TRBD2 (5 bases). From germline, CDR1 is SEHNR and CDR2 FQNEAQ (reference sequence). This CDR3 has 14 residues. Trimming pared 5 bases from V and 7 bases from J, leaving 18 bases between. CDR3 DNA: TGTGCCAGCAGCCAACTACCGGGATTGGGTGAGCAGTACTTC. This codes for CASSQLPGLGEQYF.

The V gene is TRBV29-1, the J gene TRBJ2-1; TRBD2 might be the D (5 bases). Trimming pared 2 bases from V and 13 bases from J, leaving 18 bases between. The germline V gene has CDR1 SQVTM and CDR2 ANQGSEA. The CDR3 is 13 residues long. The CDR3 loop is CSVEKLQREPQFF. The CDR3 region has the DNA TGCAGCGTTGAAAAACTGCAACGGGAACCCCAGTTCTTC.

This clone was observed a handful of times. The CDR3 reads CASSFPTSGTDTQYF. The CDR3 DNA is TGTGCCAGCAGTTTCCCGACTAGCGGCACAGATACGCAGTATTTT. The chain is built from TRBV28 and TRBJ2-3, with 8 bases lining up with TRBD2. The germline gives CDR1 MDHEN, CDR2 SYDVKM. The CDR3 runs 15 residues. J was trimmed by 1 base and V by 3 bases; bases with no gene match: 3. Filled out from reference TRBV28 and TRBJ2-3, the complete variable domain reads DVKVTQSSRYLVKRTGEKVFLECVQDMDHENMFWYRQDPGLGLRLIYFSYDVKMKEKGDIPEGYSVSREKKERFSLILESASTNQTSMYLCASSFPTSGTDTQYFGPGTRLTVL.

This clone was counted a few times. The rearrangement joins TRBV9 to TRBJ2-5; the match to TRBD1 covers 7 bases. CDR1 and CDR2 from the germline V gene are SGDLS and YYNGEE. The V and J ends lost 4 bases and 0 bases, in that order; junction bases with no gene match: 9. The CDR3 contains 16 residues. CDR3 DNA sequence: TGTGCCAGCAGCACCCGGGACAGCGAATACCAAGAGACCCAGTACTTC. Amino acid sequence: CASSTRDSEYQETQYF.

This clone was recorded a few times. The chain has TRBV7-9 and TRBJ2-5; TRBD2 matches at 13 bases. The CDR3 has 16 amino acids. Germline V gene data show CDR1 as SEHNR and CDR2 as FQNEAQ (reference sequence). V was clipped by 4 bases and J by 3 bases; unmatched bases: 5. CDR3 nucleotides: TGTGCCAGCAGCTCACCAGGGACTAGCGGGAAAGAGACCCAGTACTTC. Amino acids: CASSSPGTSGKETQYF.